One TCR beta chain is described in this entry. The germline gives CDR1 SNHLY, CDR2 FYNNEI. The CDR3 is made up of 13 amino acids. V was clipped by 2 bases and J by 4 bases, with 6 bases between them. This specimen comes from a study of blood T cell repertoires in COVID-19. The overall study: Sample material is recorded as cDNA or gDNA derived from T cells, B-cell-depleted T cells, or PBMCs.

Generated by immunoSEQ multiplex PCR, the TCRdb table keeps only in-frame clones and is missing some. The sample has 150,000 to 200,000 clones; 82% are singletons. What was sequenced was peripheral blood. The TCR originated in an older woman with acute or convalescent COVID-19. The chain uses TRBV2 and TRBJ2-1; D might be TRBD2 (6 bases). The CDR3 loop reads CASSELAYNEQFF. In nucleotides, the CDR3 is TGTGCCAGCAGTGAACTAGCGTACAATGAGCAGTTCTTC.